This T cell receptor (beta chain) is from a study of memory CD4+ T cells and cytomegalovirus serostatus. Study details: Of the healthy Belgian adults, eight or nine were CMV seropositive and approximately 24 seronegative.

Germline assignment: CDR1 SEHNR and CDR2 FQNEAQ (reference sequence). V was pared by 0 bases and J by 8 bases, with 1 base of the junction left unmatched. This CDR3 has 13 amino acids. Single viable CD3+CD4+CD8-CD45RO+ cells were sorted as the memory CD4+ T cells. Positive selection with CD4 microbeads enriched total CD4+ T cells. As for this clone: Its target is not known.

The method was immunoSEQ multiplex PCR; TCRdb's version includes in-frame clones alone and lacks a portion of them. The table has tens of thousands of clones, 82% seen once. The study, taken as a whole, reports: CMV serostatus prediction reached median AUC approximately 0.95, or 0.91 with US-trained model. The CMV-associated TCR signature appears largely within the CD4+ memory repertoire.

This TCR came from an adult in good health and CMV-seronegative. The rearrangement uses TRBV7-9 and TRBJ2-1; 7 nucleotides line up with TRBD2. Sequencing was performed on memory CD4+ T cells from blood. The CDR3 region is CASSLAGGDEQFF. The CDR3 DNA follows: TGTGCCAGCAGCTTAGCGGGGGGGGATGAGCAGTTCTTC. Full variable domain (remainder filled in from reference TRBV7-9 and TRBJ2-1): DTGVSQNPRHKITKRGQNVTFRCDPISEHNRLYWYRQTLGQGPEFLTYFQNEAQLEKSRLLSDRFSAERPKGSFSTLEIQRTEQGDSAMYLCASSLAGGDEQFFGPGTRLTVL.